A selection of T cell receptor beta chains follows, all from one sample in a study of T cell responses to AZD1222 COVID-19 vaccine. Measured with immunoSEQ multiplex PCR; TCRdb has only the in-frame clones, and not every one. The data hold about 120,000 clones, with roughly 85% observed a single time. Sample: peripheral blood, taken on day 0 of AZD1222 vaccination. All receptors come from an adult in good health. Both conserved end residues are part of each CDR3. The order of the fields is clone size, D gene, V gene, J gene, CDR3 DNA, CDR3 protein. A D gene is named only where the DNA matches it firmly. Only some rows state a clone size, as once, few, many or a class for expanded clones.

clone_size: once; d_call: TRBD2; v_call: TRBV6-4; j_call: TRBJ2-1; cdr3_nt: TGTGCCAGCAGTCGGACTAGCGGGGCTTCCAATGAGCAGTTCTTC; cdr3_aa: CASSRTSGASNEQFF
clone_size: -; d_call: -; v_call: TRBV27; j_call: TRBJ1-2; cdr3_nt: TGTGCCAGCAGTTCCGCACAAGGGGGGGGCGGCTACACCTTC; cdr3_aa: CASSSAQGGGGYTF
clone_size: -; d_call: TRBD1; v_call: TRBV4-1; j_call: TRBJ1-4; cdr3_nt: TGCGCCAGCAGCCAGAAGACAGGGGTTAGGCCGACTAATGAAAAACTGTTTTTT; cdr3_aa: CASSQKTGVRPTNEKLFF
clone_size: -; d_call: -; v_call: TRBV3-1/TRBV3-2; j_call: TRBJ1-6; cdr3_nt: TGTGCCAGCAGCCAAGCGGAGGATTCACCCCTCCACTTT; cdr3_aa: CASSQAEDSPLHF
clone_size: -; d_call: -; v_call: TRBV30; j_call: TRBJ1-5; cdr3_nt: TGTGCCTGGAGTTCTTCAGGGGATCAGCCCCAGCATTTT; cdr3_aa: CAWSSSGDQPQHF
clone_size: -; d_call: -; v_call: TRBV4-1; j_call: TRBJ1-6; cdr3_nt: TGCGCCAGCAGCCAGGCCGAGGGGGAGAACACACCCCTCCACTTT; cdr3_aa: CASSQAEGENTPLHF
clone_size: -; d_call: TRBD1; v_call: TRBV24-1; j_call: TRBJ1-2; cdr3_nt: TGTGCCACCAGTGCCGCGGGGACAGGGACCCTAGGAGGCTACACCTTC; cdr3_aa: CATSAAGTGTLGGYTF
clone_size: -; d_call: -; v_call: TRBV19; j_call: TRBJ1-4; cdr3_nt: TGTGCCAGTAGCTTAATTCTTACAGGGTTGGGCGAAAAACTGTTTTTT; cdr3_aa: CASSLILTGLGEKLFF
clone_size: -; d_call: TRBD2; v_call: TRBV7-6; j_call: TRBJ2-1; cdr3_nt: TGTGCCAGCAGCTTAGATAGCGGGGGTTTTTACAATGAGCAGTTCTTC; cdr3_aa: CASSLDSGGFYNEQFF
clone_size: -; d_call: -; v_call: TRBV24-1; j_call: TRBJ2-1; cdr3_nt: TGTGCCACCAGTGGGTCCGGGGCTGGGCAGTTCTTC; cdr3_aa: CATSGSGAGQFF